The subject of this entry is one T cell receptor (beta chain). The sample holds many counts of this clonotype. Its antigen is currently not known. Base qualities are not provided; no much larger clone lies one nucleotide away. The TCR beta CDR3 regions were amplified from RNA transcripts. The first round of RT-PCR for the TCR CDR3 was performed with the HTBI primer set and the Qiagen OneStep RT-PCR kit. Libraries were constructed in a second round of multiplex PCR, after which size selection and purification were carried out. The libraries were sequenced on an Illumina HiSeq2000 using paired-end 100 bp reads. The study's processing was this. SOAPnuke was used to process the raw data, with reads discarded if the reads contained adapters or uncalled bases, had a mean Phred below 15, or lacked an exact constant-primer or identifier match. COPE v1.2.5 was used to merge the high-quality paired reads, and each unique nucleotide sequence was defined as a clonotype. MiTCR v1.1 was used to align the clonotypes against IMGT TRBV, TRBD and TRBJ reference segments. Only V-J combinations with frequency above 0.0001, covering about 99% of repertoires, were analysed. The TCS score was defined as F50 (clonal expansion) divided by E x V (chaos), with BLOSUM62-based TCRdist calculated between CDR3 peptides within each V-J. Welch's t-statistics and random forest reduced around 520 V-J features to some 14, which were used in a naive Bayes classifier (R e1071). The similarity between thyroid and blood repertoires was quantified using the Morisita-Horn index. In TCRdb, the public reads were trimmed at Q25 with fastp and aligned with MiXCR, with productive beta chains retained. Rows matching on CDR3 protein sequence are summarized as one entry with the most common DNA and genes. The V and J calls, along with clone size, are taken from TCRdb and not from the paper's own processing. The sample records hundreds of thousands of distinct CDR3 sequences, approximately 36% of which are singletons. Less than 40% of the sample goes to the ten largest clones.

This sample is part of a study of T cells in Graves' hyperthyroidism and ophthalmopathy (dated by TCRdb to between 2019 and 2020). For context, the study as a whole: Peripheral blood samples were taken at the time of initial diagnosis, prior to any treatment. To identify distinguishing TCR V-J signatures, a discovery cohort of about 95 patients was used, comprising 40 to 45 with Graves' ophthalmopathy and about 59 with stable Graves' hyperthyroidism. Prospective prediction of ophthalmopathy was tested in an independent validation cohort of fewer than 20 hyperthyroidism patients and roughly 16 patients who later progressed to ophthalmopathy. For training and testing, the approximately 97 patients in the discovery cohort were randomly divided in a 7:3 ratio. In about 6 Graves' hyperthyroidism patients, the study also compared T-cell repertoires from thyroid tissue with T-cell repertoires from blood. Following sampling, methimazole starting at 30 mg daily was given to hyperthyroidism patients, and high-dose intravenous methylprednisolone was given to ophthalmopathy patients. TCR Vbeta CDR3 sequencing of approximately 140 peripheral blood samples (fewer than 45 ophthalmopathy, about 75 hyperthyroidism and roughly 17 progressor patients) is reported in the paper. Overall study results and their limits: Sample size was not statistically predetermined, and blinding of investigators to group allocation was not performed. In cross-validation, a model built on a 13 V-J signature told ophthalmopathy apart from stable hyperthyroidism with approximately 90% sensitivity and roughly 81% specificity, and in testing the same model reached 80%/75%. Blood samples also contained most of the expanded thyroid clonotypes (frequency above 0.001), which suggests that blood repertoires may reflect thyroid immune responses. During validation, the model predicted progression to ophthalmopathy a median of approximately 6.5 months ahead of onset, with approximately 70% sensitivity and roughly 75% specificity.

The CDR3 goes from the cysteine to the phenylalanine over 12 residues. Only the CDR3 DNA is retained, 36 bases long and in frame from the first base. CDR1 is given as ENHRY and CDR2 as SYGVKD, both from the germline V gene. The V end loses 7 bases and the J end loses 1 base, and a stretch of 8 bases separates them. Stable Graves' hyperthyroidism was defined as the absence of progression to ophthalmopathy over 18 months of follow-up. Hyperthyroidism patients were newly diagnosed, had a disease duration of under 2 months, and were aged 18 to 65 years. Patients with uncontrolled infections, other autoimmune diseases, pregnancy or lactation were excluded. Clinical symptoms, serum thyroxine and TRAb, thyroid ultrasound, and orbital computed tomography formed the basis for the diagnoses. PBMCs were isolated from 10 ml of fresh peripheral blood by Ficoll-Paque density gradient centrifugation. Total RNA was extracted using Trizol reagent, and RNA quality was assessed on an Agilent 2100 Bioanalyzer.

The TCR sequence derives from a woman aged 40 to 50 with Graves' hyperthyroidism. Recombination connected TRBV10-3 to TRBJ2-7, with no D gene named confidently. Material for sequencing was blood. The bases read TGTGCCATCATGAGGAGTTCCTACGAGCAGTACTTC. It translates as CAIMRSSYEQYF.